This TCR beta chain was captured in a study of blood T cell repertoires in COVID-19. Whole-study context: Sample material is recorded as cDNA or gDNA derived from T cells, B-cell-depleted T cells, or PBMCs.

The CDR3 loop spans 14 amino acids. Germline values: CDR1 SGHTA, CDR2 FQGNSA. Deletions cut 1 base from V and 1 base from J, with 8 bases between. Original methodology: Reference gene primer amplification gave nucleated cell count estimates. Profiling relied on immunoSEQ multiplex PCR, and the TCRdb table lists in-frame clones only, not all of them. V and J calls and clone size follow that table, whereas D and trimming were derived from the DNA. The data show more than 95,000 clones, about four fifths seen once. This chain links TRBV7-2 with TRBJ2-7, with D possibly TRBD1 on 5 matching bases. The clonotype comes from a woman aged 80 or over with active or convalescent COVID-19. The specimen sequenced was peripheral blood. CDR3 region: CASSLGQKSYEQYF. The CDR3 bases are TGTGCCAGCAGCTTAGGACAGAAATCCTACGAGCAGTACTTC.